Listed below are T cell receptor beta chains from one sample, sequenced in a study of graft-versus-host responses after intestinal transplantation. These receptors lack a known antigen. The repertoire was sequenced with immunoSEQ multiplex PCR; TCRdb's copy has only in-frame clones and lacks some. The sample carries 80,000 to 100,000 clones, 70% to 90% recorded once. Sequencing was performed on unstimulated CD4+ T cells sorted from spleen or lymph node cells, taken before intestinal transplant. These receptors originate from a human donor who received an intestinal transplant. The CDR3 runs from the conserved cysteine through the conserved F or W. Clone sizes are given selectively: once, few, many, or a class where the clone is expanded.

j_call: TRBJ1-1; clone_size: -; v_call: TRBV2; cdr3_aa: CASSTETGAGHEAFF
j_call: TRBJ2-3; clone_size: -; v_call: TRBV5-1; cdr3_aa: CASSLGPGSTDTQYF
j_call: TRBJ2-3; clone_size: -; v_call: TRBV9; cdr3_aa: CASSVGPGLAQDTQYF
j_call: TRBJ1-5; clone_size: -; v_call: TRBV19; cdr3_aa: CASSGQTGGQPQHF
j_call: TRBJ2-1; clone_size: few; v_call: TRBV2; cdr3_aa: CASSRQQGVGTRRDEQFF
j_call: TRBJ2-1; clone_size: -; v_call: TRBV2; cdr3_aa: CASSELTGGRYNEQFF
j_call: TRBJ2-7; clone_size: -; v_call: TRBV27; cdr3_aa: CASSPRENAYEQYF
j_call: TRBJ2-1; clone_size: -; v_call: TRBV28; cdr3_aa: CASSLRGLGAHNEQFF
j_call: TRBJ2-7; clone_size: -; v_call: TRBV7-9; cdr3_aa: CASSQTDTYEQYF
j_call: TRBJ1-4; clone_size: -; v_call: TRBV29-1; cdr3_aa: CSVEDSGGPNEKLFF
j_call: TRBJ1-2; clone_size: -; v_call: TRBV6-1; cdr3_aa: CASSEPPTSYGYTF
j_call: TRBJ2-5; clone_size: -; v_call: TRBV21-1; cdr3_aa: CASSQKGGGETQYF
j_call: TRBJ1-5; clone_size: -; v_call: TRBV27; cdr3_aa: CASSPGLRLPQHF
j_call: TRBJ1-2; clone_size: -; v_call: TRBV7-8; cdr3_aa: CASSLATGGYGYTF
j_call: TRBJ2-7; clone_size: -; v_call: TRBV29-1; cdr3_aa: CSVAGTPPYEQYF
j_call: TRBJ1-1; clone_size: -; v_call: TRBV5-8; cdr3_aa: CASSPGTGGRTEAFF